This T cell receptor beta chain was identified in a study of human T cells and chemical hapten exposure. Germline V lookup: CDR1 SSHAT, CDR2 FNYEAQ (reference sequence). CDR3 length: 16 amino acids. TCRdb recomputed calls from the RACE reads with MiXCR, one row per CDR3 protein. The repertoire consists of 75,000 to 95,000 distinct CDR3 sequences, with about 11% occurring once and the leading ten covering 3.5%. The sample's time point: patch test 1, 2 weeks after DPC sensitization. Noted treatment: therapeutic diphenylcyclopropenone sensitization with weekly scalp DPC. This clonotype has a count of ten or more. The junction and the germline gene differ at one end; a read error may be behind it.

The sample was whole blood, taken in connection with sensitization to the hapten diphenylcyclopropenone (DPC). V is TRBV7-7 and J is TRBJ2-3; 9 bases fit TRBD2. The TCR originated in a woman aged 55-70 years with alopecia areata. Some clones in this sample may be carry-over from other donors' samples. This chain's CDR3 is CASSLGPSGGTDTQYF. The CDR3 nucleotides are TGTGCTAGCAGCTTAGGACCCAGCGGGGGGACAGATACGCAGTATTTT.